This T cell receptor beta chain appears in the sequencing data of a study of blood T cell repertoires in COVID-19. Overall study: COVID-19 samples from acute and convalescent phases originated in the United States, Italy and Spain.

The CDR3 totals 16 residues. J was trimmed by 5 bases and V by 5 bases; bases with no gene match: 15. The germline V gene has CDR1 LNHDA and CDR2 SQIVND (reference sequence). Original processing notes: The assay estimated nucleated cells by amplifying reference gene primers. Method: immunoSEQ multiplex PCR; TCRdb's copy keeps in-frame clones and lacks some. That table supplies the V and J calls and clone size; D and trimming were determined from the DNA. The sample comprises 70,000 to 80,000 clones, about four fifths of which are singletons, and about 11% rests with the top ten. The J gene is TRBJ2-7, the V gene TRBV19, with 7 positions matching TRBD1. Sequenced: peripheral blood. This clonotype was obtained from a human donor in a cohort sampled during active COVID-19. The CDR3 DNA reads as TGTGCCAGTAGTGCCAAGTTGGGACAGTGGCTTCACGAGCAGTACTTC. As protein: CASSAKLGQWLHEQYF.